The present T cell receptor (beta chain) was sequenced within a study of CD8 T cells in Susac syndrome (dated by TCRdb to 2018 to 2020). About the full investigation: Whether CD8+ T cell activation and differentiation in Susac syndrome was antigen driven was tested using repertoire sequencing. The clonality of the CD8+ T cell repertoire was compared across about a dozen healthy donors, about 14 Susac syndrome patients and under 17 multiple sclerosis patients.

The paper as a whole reports these results and caveats: The TCR sequencing and HLA analysis was acknowledged to have included a relatively small number of individuals.

Peripheral blood CD8+ and CD4+ T cells from healthy donors, Susac syndrome patients and multiple sclerosis patients were profiled using high-throughput TCR beta sequencing. Healthy donors were age- and sex-matched controls. Bulk CD8+ and CD4+ T cells were purified magnetically by negative isolation, whereas CD8+ TEMRA cells were enriched by FACS. Blood was collected in EDTA tubes and processed within 24 hours, with PBMCs isolated through density gradient centrifugation. PBMCs intended for TCR sequencing were cryopreserved in liquid nitrogen and thawed later in a water bath at 37 degrees C. Purity of sorted or isolated CD4+, CD8+ and CD8+ TEMRA cells was at least 90%. Regarding this clonotype: This receptor's antigen is unknown. Base qualities are not provided; no much larger clone lies one nucleotide away.

Trimming takes 2 bases from V and 5 bases from J, and the germline ends sit 10 bases apart. The CDR3 covers 13 residues, taking in both the cysteine and the phenylalanine. Left in the record is the CDR3 DNA by itself, 39 bases read in frame from the first base. The germline V gene (reference sequence) specifies DFQATT as CDR1 and SNEGSKA as CDR2. RNA was extracted using the RNeasy kit, and roughly 0.5 to 1 microgram was reverse transcribed with random hexamers. The immunoSEQ multiplex PCR assay, which covers 54 Vbeta and 13 Jbeta segments, was used to amplify TCR beta CDR3 regions. To correct PCR amplification bias, a synthetic template baseline was used for both primer optimization and computational correction. The original methods were these. Reads were annotated to V, D and J genes per IMGT and analyzed with immunoSEQ Analyzer, keeping only productive sequences. Clonality was computed as one minus Shannon entropy normalized by log2 of the number of productive unique sequences. For each patient and control, public and private clones were evaluated among the 100 most prevalent clones. Susac-specific clones were defined as absent from healthy and MS cohorts, over a thousand published viral clones and other ImmuneACCESS disease sequences. TCRdb applied fastp at Q25 and MiXCR to the public reads, then kept only in-frame beta chains. Merged by CDR3 protein, the rows form single entries marked with the most common genes and DNA. The V and J calls shown here were made by TCRdb, not taken from the authors' results. The sample data list about 19,000 distinct CDR3 sequences, and 95% of these were observed just once. Jointly, the top ten make up about 0.23% of the sample.

The sequence was collected from a human donor in good health. The rearranged segments are TRBV20-1 and TRBJ2-1; too little of a D gene remains to name it. Sequenced sample: CD8+ T cells from PBMCs. CDR3 protein: CSARLAHDNEQFF. The nucleotides are TGCAGTGCTAGACTCGCGCACGACAATGAGCAGTTCTTC.